Below are 23 T cell receptor beta chains sequenced from a single sample in a study of T cells after yellow fever vaccination. A single record per CDR3 protein comes from TCRdb applying MiXCR to the 5' RACE reads. This sample has some 250,000 distinct CDR3 sequences, with more than 3.5% found just once. The sample consisted of PBMCs, taken 15 days after the yellow fever booster vaccination. The receptors here all came from a man in his late teens or twenties who received the YFV17D yellow fever vaccine.

The V and J genes are TRBV20-1 and TRBJ2-7, with 7 positions matching TRBD1. This CDR3 spans 12 amino acids. J gave up 4 bases and V 8 bases, and 8 bases lay outside the gene matches. Germline V gene data show CDR1 as DFQATT and CDR2 as SNEGSKA (reference sequence). The CDR3 DNA sequence: TGCAGTACCCGGGACAGTATTTACGAGCAGTACTTC. Residues: CSTRDSIYEQYF.

This clonotype was seen repeatedly, ten times or more. The V and J genes are TRBV7-9 and TRBJ2-1; 7 bases fit TRBD1. The CDR3 length is 17 residues. With 3 bases clipped from V and 1 base from J, the junction kept 9 bases outside the gene matches. CDR1 and CDR2 from the germline V gene are SEHNR and FQNEAQ (reference sequence). As DNA, the CDR3 is TGTGCCAGCAGCTTCCCCTCCGGGACAGAGTCCTACAATGAGCAGTTCTTC. Residues: CASSFPSGTESYNEQFF.

This clonotype was picked up a small number of times. This rearrangement joins TRBV5-4 to TRBJ1-1, with D hard to call. This CDR3 is 14 amino acids long. Trimming shortened V by 0 bases and J by 5 bases, and 11 bases separated the two germline ends. CDR1 is SGHNT, CDR2 YYREEE, per germline (reference sequence). The DNA of the CDR3 is TGTGCCAGCAGCTTGGTATCGAGGCGGACTGAAGCTTTCTTT. Translated: CASSLVSRRTEAFF.

The sample holds many counts of this clonotype. The chain joins TRBV6-2 or TRBV6-3 to TRBJ1-2; 8 nucleotides agree with TRBD1. V shed 2 bases and J 7 bases; nucleotides not matched to a gene: 12. Germline assignment: CDR1 MNHEY and CDR2 SVGEGT. The CDR3 is made up of 16 amino acids. CDR3 DNA: TGTGCCAGCAGTTACCTCTTGGGGACAGGAAGCGCTGGCTACACCTTC. It yields the protein CASSYLLGTGSAGYTF.

This clonotype was seen many times. The chain employs TRBV5-6 and TRBJ2-7, with no clear D. The germline V gene encodes CDR1 SGHDT and CDR2 YYEEEE. The CDR3 is 12 amino acids. Trimming shortened V by 0 bases and J by 3 bases, and 4 bases separated the two germline ends. The DNA for the CDR3 is TGTGCCAGCAGCTTGGGAGTCTACGAGCAGTACTTC. Amino acids: CASSLGVYEQYF. The complete variable domain, with remaining parts taken from reference TRBV5-6 and TRBJ2-7, reads DAGVTQSPTHLIKTRGQQVTLRCSPKSGHDTVSWYQQALGQGPQFIFQYYEEEERQRGNFPDRFSGHQFPNYSSELNVNALLLGDSALYLCASSLGVYEQYFGPGTRLTVT.

This clonotype has a count of ten or more. The chain carries TRBV7-2 and TRBJ2-3, with 12 bases that match TRBD2. In germline, CDR1 is SGHTA, CDR2 FQGNSA. CDR3 length equals 16 residues. The trim removed 5 bases at V and 2 bases at J, leaving 5 bases unmatched. The CDR3 DNA follows: TGTGCCAGCAGCCGGGGGACTAGCGGGCCCACAGATACGCAGTATTTT. Translating it yields CASSRGTSGPTDTQYF.

This clonotype appeared many times. The gene calls are TRBV4-3 and TRBJ1-2; perhaps TRBD1 as D (6 bases). The CDR3 is 16 residues long. The V gene's germline CDR1 is LGHNA and CDR2 YSLEER. The V end lost 0 bases, the J end lost 4 bases, and 15 bases lay between the germline ends. The chain's CDR3 is CASSQDYGGGGYGYTF. CDR3 DNA sequence: TGCGCCAGCAGCCAAGATTACGGGGGCGGAGGCTATGGCTACACCTTC.

In this sample, this clonotype turned up many times. This rearrangement joins TRBV7-3 to TRBJ1-1; TRBD1 matches at 8 bases. CDR1 and CDR2 from the germline V gene are SGHTA and FQGTGA. V was clipped by 4 bases and J by 4 bases; unmatched bases: 5. This CDR3 has 14 residues. In nucleotides, the CDR3 is TGTGCCAGCAGCTCCCAACAGGGGGTCACTGAAGCTTTCTTT. Protein: CASSSQQGVTEAFF. Together with reference TRBV7-3 and TRBJ1-1, the CDR3 gives the full variable domain: GAGVSQTPSNKVTEKGKYVELRCDPISGHTALYWYRQSLGQGPEFLIYFQGTGAADDSGLPNDRFFAVRPEGSVSTLKIQRTERGDSAVYLCASSSQQGVTEAFFGQGTRLTVV.

The chain recombines TRBV6-6 with TRBJ2-1, with D perhaps matching TRBD1 (6 bases). The CDR3 spans 12 residues. V was trimmed by 8 bases and J by 6 bases, leaving 11 bases between them. Per the germline V gene, CDR1 is MNHNY and CDR2 is SVGAGI (reference sequence). The CDR3 reads CASEGEANEQFF. CDR3 sequence (DNA): TGTGCCAGCGAGGGGGAAGCCAATGAGCAGTTCTTC.

This clonotype has a count of ten or more. The chain recombines TRBV18 with TRBJ1-1; D unclear. V lost 4 bases, J lost 1 base, and 7 bases lay in between. Germline V lookup: CDR1 KGHSH, CDR2 LQKENI. There are 13 residues in the CDR3. CDR3 DNA sequence: TGTGCCAGCTCACAAGAGCAGAACACTGAAGCTTTCTTT. Encoded protein: CASSQEQNTEAFF.

This clonotype came up many times. The V and J genes are TRBV5-1 and TRBJ2-1; 10 bases agree with TRBD2. This CDR3 is built from 15 residues. J was trimmed by 9 bases and V by 4 bases; bases with no gene match: 10. CDR1 and CDR2 (germline): SGHRS, YFSETQ. CDR3 sequence (DNA): TGCGCCAGCAGCGGGGGTGGGACTAGCGTGCGTGAGCAGTTCTTC. It specifies CASSGGGTSVREQFF. Full variable domain (outside the CDR3, taken from reference TRBV5-1 and TRBJ2-1): KAGVTQTPRYLIKTRGQQVTLSCSPISGHRSVSWYQQTPGQGLQFLFEYFSETQRNKGNFPGRFSGRQFSNSRSEMNVSTLELGDSALYLCASSGGGTSVREQFFGPGTRLTVL.

In its sample, this clonotype was seen many times. The rearrangement joins TRBV20-1 to TRBJ2-1; 12 bases map to TRBD2. Germline V gene sequence: CDR1 DFQATT, CDR2 SNEGSKA (reference sequence). V shed 5 bases, J shed 4 bases, and the junction held 6 bases outside the gene matches. The CDR3 spans 15 residues. DNA of the CDR3: TGCAGTGCTTCCCCACTAGCGGGGGGATACAATGAGCAGTTCTTC. Amino acid sequence: CSASPLAGGYNEQFF.

This clonotype was detected ten times or more. The CDR3 here is CASSQGVAGGVLNEQFF. CDR3 bases: TGTGCCAGCAGCCAAGGTGTAGCGGGGGGGGTCCTCAATGAGCAGTTCTTC. This rearrangement joins TRBV4-2 to TRBJ2-1, with 11 bases identical to TRBD2. Trimming removed 1 base from V and 6 bases from J; junction bases left unmatched: 8. The CDR3 length is 17 residues. Germline V gene lookup returns CDR1 LGHNA and CDR2 YNFKEQ.

This clonotype showed up many times. V gene TRBV10-3 combines with J gene TRBJ1-1; D might be TRBD1 (5 bases). The CDR3 is made up of 17 amino acids. The germline V and J ends were trimmed by 4 bases and 0 bases, with 18 bases remaining between them. Germline CDR1 is ENHRY and CDR2 is SYGVKD. CDR3 region: CAISGPTQSGVNTEAFF. CDR3 nucleotides: TGTGCCATCAGTGGGCCGACTCAATCGGGGGTGAACACTGAAGCTTTCTTT.

The sample holds many counts of this clonotype. This chain connects TRBV4-1 to TRBJ2-3, with no clear D. Germline CDR1 MGHRA, CDR2 YSYEKL. CDR3 size: 13 residues. The ends were cut back, 0 bases at V and 2 bases at J, with 3 bases in the middle. CDR3 coding DNA: TGCGCCAGCAGCCAAGAATACACAGATACGCAGTATTTT. This translates into CASSQEYTDTQYF.

This clonotype was picked up many times. This chain links TRBV28 with TRBJ1-4; no firm D call. V shed 3 bases and J shed 11 bases, with 13 bases lying between them. Germline CDR1 reads MDHEN; CDR2 reads SYDVKM. The CDR3 has 13 amino acids. CDR3 nucleotide sequence: TGTGCCAGCAGTTTTGCGACCACCTCTAAACTGTTTTTT. It yields the protein CASSFATTSKLFF.

In its sample, this clonotype was seen many times. This chain uses TRBV12-3 or TRBV12-4 with TRBJ1-2; D unresolved. The CDR3 is 11 amino acids. Trimming took off 3 bases at V and 8 bases at J, with 7 bases between the two ends. The CDR3 region is CASSLGFGYTF. CDR3 DNA sequence: TGTGCCAGCAGTTTGGGGTTCGGCTACACCTTC.

This clonotype came up many times. The chain combines TRBV4-1 with TRBJ1-2; D is undetermined. The CDR3 consists of 11 residues. CDR1 MGHRA and CDR2 YSYEKL come from the germline V gene. V was clipped by 1 base and J by 7 bases, with 4 bases between them. CDR3 coding DNA: TGCGCCAGCAGCCAAGTAGGTGGCTACACCTTC. It encodes CASSQVGGYTF.

This clonotype was seen at least ten times. A junction end diverges from the germline sequence, so it may reflect a read error. The chain joins TRBV7-7 to TRBJ1-1; D is unclear. Germline loops: CDR1 SSHAT, CDR2 FNYEAQ (reference sequence). The CDR3 contains 13 residues. The DNA of the CDR3 is TGTGCTAGCAGCTTAGACGAGGGCACTGAAGCTTTCTTT. It is translated as CASSLDEGTEAFF.

Ten or more counts support this clonotype. This chain connects TRBV6-5 to TRBJ2-3, with 14 bases lining up with TRBD2. The CDR3 consists of 17 residues. Trimming took 0 bases from V and 6 from J; bases not matched to a gene: 5. Germline V gives CDR1 MNHEY, CDR2 SVGAGI. CDR3 loop: CASSYSGTSGGGDTQYF. CDR3 nucleotides: TGTGCCAGCAGTTACTCCGGGACTAGCGGGGGTGGTGATACGCAGTATTTT.

In its sample, this clonotype was seen many times. V gene TRBV20-1 combines with J gene TRBJ1-2, with a tentative D call TRBD1 (5 bases). V was shortened by 8 bases and J by 7 bases, with 20 bases between the two germline ends. The germline CDR1 and CDR2 sequences are DFQATT and SNEGSKA (reference sequence). The CDR3 is 13 residues long. In nucleotides, the CDR3 is TGCAGTCCTTGGGGCGGTAGTGGAGGTGGCTACACCTTC. Its translation: CSPWGGSGGGYTF.

This clonotype has at least ten counts. The chain combines TRBV6-5 with TRBJ2-2; 8 bases align to TRBD1. Unmatched junction bases numbered 9, after V lost 6 bases and J lost 3 bases. Germline V gene data show CDR1 as MNHEY and CDR2 as SVGAGI. The CDR3 spans 16 residues. CDR3 residues: CASSRQGALDTGELFF. CDR3 in DNA: TGTGCCAGCAGCAGGCAGGGGGCATTGGACACCGGGGAGCTGTTTTTT.

This clonotype was seen many times. V and J are TRBV25-1 and TRBJ1-2, with a tentative D call TRBD1 (5 bases). Deletions cut 4 bases from V and 7 bases from J, with 7 bases between. Germline lookup yields CDR1 MGHDK and CDR2 SYGVNS. There are 11 residues in the CDR3. CDR3 region: CASSAQGGYTF. CDR3 nucleotides: TGTGCCAGCAGTGCGCAGGGTGGCTACACCTTC.